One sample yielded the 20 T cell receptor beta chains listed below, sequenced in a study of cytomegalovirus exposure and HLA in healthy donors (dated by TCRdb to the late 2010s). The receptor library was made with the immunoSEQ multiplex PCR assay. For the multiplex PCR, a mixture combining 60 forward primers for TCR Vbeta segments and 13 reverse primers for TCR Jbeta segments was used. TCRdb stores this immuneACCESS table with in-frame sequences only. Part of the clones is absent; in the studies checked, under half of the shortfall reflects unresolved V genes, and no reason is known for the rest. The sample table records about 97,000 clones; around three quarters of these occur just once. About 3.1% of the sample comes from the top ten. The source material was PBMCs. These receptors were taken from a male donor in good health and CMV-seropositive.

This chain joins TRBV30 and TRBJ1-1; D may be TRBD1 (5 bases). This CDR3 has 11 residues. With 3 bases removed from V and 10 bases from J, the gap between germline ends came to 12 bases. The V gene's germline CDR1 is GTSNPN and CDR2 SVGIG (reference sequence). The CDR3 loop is CAWRTREGAFF. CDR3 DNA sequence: TGTGCCTGGAGAACCAGGGAGGGAGCTTTCTTT.

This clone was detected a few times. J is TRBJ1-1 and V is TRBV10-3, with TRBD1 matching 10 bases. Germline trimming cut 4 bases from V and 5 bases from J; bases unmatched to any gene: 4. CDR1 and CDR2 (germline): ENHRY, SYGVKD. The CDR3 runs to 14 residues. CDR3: CAISGGQGETEAFF. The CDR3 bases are TGTGCCATCAGTGGAGGACAGGGGGAAACTGAAGCTTTCTTT.

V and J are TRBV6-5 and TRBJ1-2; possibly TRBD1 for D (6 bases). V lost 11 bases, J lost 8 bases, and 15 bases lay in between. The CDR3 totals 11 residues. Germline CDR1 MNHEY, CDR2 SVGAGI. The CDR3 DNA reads TGTGCCTCCAGGGACAACGAGGGCTACACCTTC. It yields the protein CASRDNEGYTF.

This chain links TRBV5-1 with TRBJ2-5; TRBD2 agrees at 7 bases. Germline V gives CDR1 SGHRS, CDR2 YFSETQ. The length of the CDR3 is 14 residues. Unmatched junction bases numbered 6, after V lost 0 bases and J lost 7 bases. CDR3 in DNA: TGCGCCAGCAGCTTGGGAACGGGGGGAAGGACCCAGTACTTC. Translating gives CASSLGTGGRTQYF. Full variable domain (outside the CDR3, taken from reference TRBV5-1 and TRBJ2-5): KAGVTQTPRYLIKTRGQQVTLSCSPISGHRSVSWYQQTPGQGLQFLFEYFSETQRNKGNFPGRFSGRQFSNSRSEMNVSTLELGDSALYLCASSLGTGGRTQYFGPGTRLLVL.

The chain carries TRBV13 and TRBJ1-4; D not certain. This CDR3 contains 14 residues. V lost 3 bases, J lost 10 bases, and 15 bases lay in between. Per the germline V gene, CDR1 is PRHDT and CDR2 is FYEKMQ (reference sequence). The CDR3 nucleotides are TGTGCCAGCAGCTTGGGCCTTCCTGCCGGAAAACTGTTTTTT. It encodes CASSLGLPAGKLFF.

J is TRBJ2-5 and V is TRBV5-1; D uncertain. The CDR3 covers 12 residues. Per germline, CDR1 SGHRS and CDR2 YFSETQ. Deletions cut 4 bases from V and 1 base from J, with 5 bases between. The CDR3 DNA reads TGCGCCAGCAGCCGGAGCCAAGAGACCCAGTACTTC. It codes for CASSRSQETQYF.

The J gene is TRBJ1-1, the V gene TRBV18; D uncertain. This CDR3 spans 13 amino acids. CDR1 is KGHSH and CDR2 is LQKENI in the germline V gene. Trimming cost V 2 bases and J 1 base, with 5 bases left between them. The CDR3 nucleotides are TGTGCCAGCTCACCAAACTCGAACACTGAAGCTTTCTTT. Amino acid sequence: CASSPNSNTEAFF.

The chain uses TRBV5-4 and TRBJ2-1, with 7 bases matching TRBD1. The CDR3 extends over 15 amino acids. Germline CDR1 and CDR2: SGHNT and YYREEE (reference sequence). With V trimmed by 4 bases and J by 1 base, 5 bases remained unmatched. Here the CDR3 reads CASSKQGSSYNEQFF. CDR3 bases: TGTGCCAGCAGCAAACAGGGGTCGTCCTACAATGAGCAGTTCTTC.

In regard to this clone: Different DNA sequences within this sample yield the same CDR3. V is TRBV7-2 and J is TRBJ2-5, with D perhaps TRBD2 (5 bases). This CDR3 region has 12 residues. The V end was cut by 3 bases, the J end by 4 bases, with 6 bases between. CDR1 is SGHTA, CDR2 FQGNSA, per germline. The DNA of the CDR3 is TGTGCCAGCAGCTTGGCGGGAGAGACCCAGTACTTC. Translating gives CASSLAGETQYF.

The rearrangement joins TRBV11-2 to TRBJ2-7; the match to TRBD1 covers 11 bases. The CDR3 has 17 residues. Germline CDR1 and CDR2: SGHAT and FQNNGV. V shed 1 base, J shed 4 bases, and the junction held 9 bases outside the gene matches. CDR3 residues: CASSLVGAGTGGYEQYF. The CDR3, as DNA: TGTGCCAGCAGCTTAGTAGGGGCCGGGACAGGGGGATACGAGCAGTACTTC.

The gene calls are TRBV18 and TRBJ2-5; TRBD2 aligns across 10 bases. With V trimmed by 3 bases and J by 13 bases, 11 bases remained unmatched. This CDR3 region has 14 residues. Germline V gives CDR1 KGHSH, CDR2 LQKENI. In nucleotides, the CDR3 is TGTGCCAGCTCACCCGGGACTAGCGACCGGGTCACGTACTTC. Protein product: CASSPGTSDRVTYF.

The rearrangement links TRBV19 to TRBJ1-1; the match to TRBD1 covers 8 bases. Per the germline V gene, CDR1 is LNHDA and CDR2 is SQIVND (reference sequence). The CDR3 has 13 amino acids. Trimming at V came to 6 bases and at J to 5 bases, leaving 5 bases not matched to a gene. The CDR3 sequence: CASSQGARTEAFF. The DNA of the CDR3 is TGTGCCAGTAGCCAGGGGGCGCGGACTGAAGCTTTCTTT.

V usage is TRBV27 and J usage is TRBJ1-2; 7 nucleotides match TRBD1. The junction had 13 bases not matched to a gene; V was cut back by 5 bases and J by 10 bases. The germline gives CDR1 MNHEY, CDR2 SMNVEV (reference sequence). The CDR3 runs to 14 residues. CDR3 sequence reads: CASSQDRIRSDYTF. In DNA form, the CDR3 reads TGTGCCAGCAGTCAGGACAGGATACGATCGGACTACACCTTC.

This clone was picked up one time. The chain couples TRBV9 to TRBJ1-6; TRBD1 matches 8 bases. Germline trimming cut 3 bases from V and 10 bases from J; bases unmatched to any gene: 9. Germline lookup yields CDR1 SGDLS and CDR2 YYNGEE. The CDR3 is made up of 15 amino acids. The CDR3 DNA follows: TGTGCCAGCAGCGGAGCCCCACAGGGGGTCTCACCCCTCCACTTT. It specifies CASSGAPQGVSPLHF.

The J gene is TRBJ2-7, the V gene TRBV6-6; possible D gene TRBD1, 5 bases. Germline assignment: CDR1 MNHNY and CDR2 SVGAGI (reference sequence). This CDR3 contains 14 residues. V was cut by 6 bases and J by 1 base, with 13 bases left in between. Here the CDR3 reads CASSPSDSSYEQYF. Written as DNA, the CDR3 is TGTGCCAGCAGCCCCTCCGACAGTTCCTACGAGCAGTACTTC.

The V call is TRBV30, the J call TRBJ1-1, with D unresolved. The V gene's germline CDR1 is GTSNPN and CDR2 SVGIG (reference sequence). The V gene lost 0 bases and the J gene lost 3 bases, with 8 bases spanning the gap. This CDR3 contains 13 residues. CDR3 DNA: TGTGCCTGGAGTGTAGCGCTGGACACTGAAGCTTTCTTT. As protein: CAWSVALDTEAFF. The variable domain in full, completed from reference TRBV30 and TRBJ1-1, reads SQTIHQWPATLVQPVGSPLSLECTVEGTSNPNLYWYRQAAGRGLQLLFYSVGIGQISSEVPQNLSASRPQDRQFILSSKKLLLSDSGFYLCAWSVALDTEAFFGQGTRLTVV.

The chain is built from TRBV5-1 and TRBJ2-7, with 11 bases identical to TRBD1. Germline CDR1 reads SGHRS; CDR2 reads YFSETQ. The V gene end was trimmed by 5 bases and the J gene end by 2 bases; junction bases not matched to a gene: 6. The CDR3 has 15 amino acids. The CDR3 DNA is TGCGCCAGCAGAGAAGGACAGGGGGCTCCCTACGAGCAGTACTTC. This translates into CASREGQGAPYEQYF.

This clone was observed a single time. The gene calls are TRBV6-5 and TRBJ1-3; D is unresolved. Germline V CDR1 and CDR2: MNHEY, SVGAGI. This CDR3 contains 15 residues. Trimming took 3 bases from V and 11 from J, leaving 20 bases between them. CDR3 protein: CASSYRRISGEAIYF. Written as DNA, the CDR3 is TGTGCCAGCAGTTATAGGCGGATCTCTGGAGAGGCCATATATTTT.

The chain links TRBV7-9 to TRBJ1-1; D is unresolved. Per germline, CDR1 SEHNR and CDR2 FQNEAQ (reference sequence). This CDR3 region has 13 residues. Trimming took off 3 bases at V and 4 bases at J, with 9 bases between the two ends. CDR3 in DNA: TGTGCCAGCAGCTTTCGGGAGCCCACTGAAGCTTTCTTT. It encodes CASSFREPTEAFF.

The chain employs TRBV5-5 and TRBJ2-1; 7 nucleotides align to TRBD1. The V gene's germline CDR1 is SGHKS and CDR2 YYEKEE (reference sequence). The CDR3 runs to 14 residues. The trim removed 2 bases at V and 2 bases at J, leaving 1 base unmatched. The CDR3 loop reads CASSLTGAYNEQFF. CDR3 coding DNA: TGTGCCAGCAGCTTAACAGGGGCCTACAATGAGCAGTTCTTC. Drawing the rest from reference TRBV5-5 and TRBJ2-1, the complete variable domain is DAGVTQSPTHLIKTRGQQVTLRCSPISGHKSVSWYQQVLGQGPQFIFQYYEKEERGRGNFPDRFSARQFPNYSSELNVNALLLGDSALYLCASSLTGAYNEQFFGPGTRLTVL.